This T cell receptor beta chain originates from a study of T cell responses to AZD1222 COVID-19 vaccine. Overall study: Researchers grouped second doses given at about 4 or about 12 weeks into one pool.

Sequencing used immunoSEQ multiplex PCR; TCRdb keeps in-frame clones, though not all of them. The sample lists around 180,000 clones, 85% to 95% occurring once. General study points: Mapped onto spike, vaccine-associated CD4 TCRs spanned it and were dominant at 160-218 and 743-854. Once two AZD1222 doses were given, Spike-specific TCR breadth and depth went up. Females outnumbered males among donors, who were mostly white British; clonal diversity was possibly underestimated.

CDR3 length equals 14 residues. Germline loops: CDR1 SSHAT, CDR2 FNYEAQ (reference sequence). Trimming removed 6 bases at V and 4 bases at J, with 15 bases between. Worth noting for this clone: Its specificity is unknown.

Sequences were derived from peripheral blood, sampled on day 0 of AZD1222 vaccination. The chain joins TRBV7-7 to TRBJ1-1, with unresolved D. The source is an adult in good health. The CDR3 bases are TGTGCCAGCAGTCCCTGGAGTCTGGGCACTGAAGCTTTCTTT. Translating gives CASSPWSLGTEAFF.